One and the same sample provided the 23 T cell receptor beta chains below, sequenced in a study of preoperative IRX-2 immunotherapy in early breast cancer. Documented treatment: preoperative locoregional IRX-2 cytokine immunotherapy. TCRdb's copy holds only in-frame clones and misses some; the assay was immunoSEQ multiplex PCR. Of around 3,700 clones listed, roughly two thirds are singletons. Sequences were derived from tumor tissue, sampled after IRX-2 immunotherapy. The receptors here all came from a human donor with breast cancer.

The chain links TRBV11-3 to TRBJ1-4, with D perhaps matching TRBD1 (5 bases). The ends were cut back, 1 base at V and 5 bases at J, with 23 bases in the middle. The CDR3 runs to 19 residues. Looked up from germline, CDR1 is SGHNT and CDR2 is YENEEA. The CDR3, as DNA: TGTGCCAGCAGCTTAGGGTACGGGGAAACGGGGAGGACAAATGAAAAACTGTTTTTT. Translating it yields CASSLGYGETGRTNEKLFF.

This chain uses TRBV9 with TRBJ1-1; TRBD1 matches at 9 bases. Germline V gives CDR1 SGDLS, CDR2 YYNGEE. The CDR3 loop spans 14 amino acids. V trimming: 4 bases; J trimming: 4 bases; junction bases outside the gene matches: 5. The CDR3 nucleotides read TGTGCCAGCAGCCCTGGACAGGGGTCCACTGAAGCTTTCTTT. This gives the protein CASSPGQGSTEAFF.

This clone was seen only once. Compared with germline, one end of the junction differs, possibly owing to a read error. The V and J genes are TRBV6-8 and TRBJ2-1, with D uncertain. In germline, CDR1 is MNHGY, CDR2 SAAAGT. This CDR3 comprises 13 residues. The CDR3 DNA reads TGTGCCATCAGTGTTAAACCAGACAATGAGCAGTTCTTC. Translating gives CAISVKPDNEQFF.

This sequence joins TRBV6-8 and TRBJ1-1; possibly TRBD1 for D (6 bases). Germline lookup yields CDR1 MNHGY and CDR2 SAAAGT. Between the trimmed V and J ends, which lost 8 bases and 3 bases, there was a span of 13 bases. The length of the CDR3 is 13 residues. The CDR3 DNA is TGTGCCAGCCTTTGGGCAGGGGACACTGAAGCTTTCTTT. Its protein is CASLWAGDTEAFF.

V usage is TRBV7-6 and J usage is TRBJ2-2; possibly TRBD1 for D (6 bases). CDR3 length: 15 residues. The V end lost 3 bases, the J end lost 1 base, and 9 bases lay between the germline ends. The germline CDR1 and CDR2 sequences are SGHVS and FNYEAQ. The CDR3 DNA reads as TGTGCCAGCAGCTTGGGCAGGGGGAACACCGGGGAGCTGTTTTTT. Its translation is CASSLGRGNTGELFF.

The V call is TRBV19, the J call TRBJ2-7, with TRBD2 matching over 15 bases. The CDR3 contains 19 residues. Trimming cost V 5 bases and J 3 bases; bases outside gene matches: 14. The germline gives CDR1 LNHDA, CDR2 SQIVND (reference sequence). The CDR3 coding sequence is TGTGCCAGTAGTTCAACCGGGACTAGCGGGAGGTCCTTACTCTACGAGCAGTACTTC. Protein sequence: CASSSTGTSGRSLLYEQYF.

V and J are TRBV6-8 and TRBJ1-2; TRBD1 matches 7 bases. V was clipped by 5 bases and J by 5 bases; unmatched bases: 11. The CDR3 has 15 residues. Germline V gene lookup returns CDR1 MNHGY and CDR2 SAAAGT. In DNA, the CDR3 is TGTGCCAGCAGTCCTTCCGGGACAGCCCTATATGGCTACACCTTC. Translation gives CASSPSGTALYGYTF.

Only a few counts were recorded for this clone. The chain carries TRBV11-3 and TRBJ1-5, with a possible D match to TRBD1 (6 bases). Looked up from germline, CDR1 is SGHNT and CDR2 is YENEEA. Between the trimmed V and J ends, which lost 2 bases and 7 bases, there was a span of 12 bases. This CDR3 is 14 amino acids long. CDR3 protein: CASSLIGTNQPQHF. The CDR3 coding sequence is TGTGCCAGCAGCTTAATTGGGACAAACCAGCCCCAGCATTTT.

This rearrangement joins TRBV6-8 to TRBJ2-5; TRBD2 agrees at 14 bases. Germline CDR1 and CDR2: MNHGY and SAAAGT. The CDR3 has 17 amino acids. V shed 6 bases and J 5 bases; nucleotides not matched to a gene: 11. The CDR3 spells CASRRRLAGGPRETQYF. DNA of the CDR3: TGTGCCAGCAGGCGTAGACTAGCGGGAGGGCCCCGGGAGACCCAGTACTTC.

V and J are TRBV6-8 and TRBJ1-5; D gene uncertain. Germline-derived CDR1 and CDR2 are MNHGY and SAAAGT. Trimming removed 5 bases from V and 4 bases from J, with 18 bases in between. This CDR3 region has 16 residues. The CDR3 nucleotides read TGTGCCAGCAGTCCGGTGTTTACACCAGCAAATCAGCCCCAGCATTTT. It specifies CASSPVFTPANQPQHF.

CDR3 amino acids: CASSSGQDYGYTF. CDR3 DNA: TGTGCCAGCAGTTCGGGACAGGACTATGGCTACACCTTC. The chain carries TRBV28 and TRBJ1-2, with 8 bases that match TRBD1. Germline CDR1 reads MDHEN; CDR2 reads SYDVKM. Losses at the gene ends were 4 bases for V and 3 bases for J; bases not matched to a gene: 1. CDR3 length: 13 residues.

The V and J genes are TRBV11-3 and TRBJ2-6, with 8 nucleotides matching TRBD1. This CDR3 is 18 amino acids long. Germline assignment: CDR1 SGHNT and CDR2 YENEEA. V lost 0 bases and J lost 0; bases outside the gene matches: 4. For the CDR3, the DNA is TGTGCCAGCAGCTTAGAACAGGGGGGAACCTCTGGGGCCAACGTCCTGACTTTC. The encoded protein is CASSLEQGGTSGANVLTF.

The V call is TRBV4-1, the J call TRBJ1-5, with D uncertain. V gave up 6 bases and J gave up 0 bases, with 6 bases separating them. The CDR3 has 13 amino acids. From germline, CDR1 is MGHRA and CDR2 YSYEKL. The CDR3 is CASSFDSNQPQHF. DNA of the CDR3: TGCGCCAGCAGTTTCGATAGCAATCAGCCCCAGCATTTT.

The table lists this clone with a few counts. The chain has TRBV11-3 and TRBJ1-1; D remains ambiguous. The V gene lost 1 base and the J gene lost 6 bases, with 12 bases spanning the gap. This CDR3 comprises 14 residues. CDR1 SGHNT and CDR2 YENEEA come from the germline V gene. CDR3 in amino acids: CASSLVEGLSEAFF. The CDR3 DNA reads TGTGCCAGCAGCTTAGTTGAAGGGTTATCTGAAGCTTTCTTT.

The V and J genes are TRBV28 and TRBJ2-1; D is unclear. Trimming took 4 bases from V and 9 from J, leaving 16 bases between them. Looked up from germline, CDR1 is MDHEN and CDR2 is SYDVKM. The CDR3 has 14 residues. CDR3: CASSSSDRVSEQFF. As DNA, the CDR3 is TGTGCCAGCAGTTCTAGTGATAGGGTGAGTGAGCAGTTCTTC.

This chain connects TRBV28 to TRBJ1-5; 7 positions match TRBD1. CDR1 MDHEN and CDR2 SYDVKM come from the germline V gene. Unmatched junction bases numbered 9, after V lost 6 bases and J lost 4 bases. This CDR3 has 15 amino acids. The CDR3 sequence is CASSWTGGINQPQHF. The DNA of the CDR3 is TGTGCCAGCAGCTGGACAGGTGGGATTAATCAGCCCCAGCATTTT.

The V call is TRBV6-8, the J call TRBJ2-7, with D maybe TRBD2 (6 bases). Trimming took 5 bases from V and 1 from J, leaving 12 bases between them. The CDR3 is 14 residues long. Germline assignment: CDR1 MNHGY and CDR2 SAAAGT. CDR3 sequence reads: CASSTRLVSYEQYF. CDR3 nucleotide sequence: TGTGCCAGCAGTACGAGACTAGTATCCTACGAGCAGTACTTC.

In the case of this clone: One end of the junction fails to match germline, which may point to a read error. This chain links TRBV15 with TRBJ1-1; 9 nucleotides agree with TRBD1. This CDR3 spans 17 amino acids. The germline V gene has CDR1 LNHNV and CDR2 YYDKDF (reference sequence). This CDR3 is CASSWIGQGMRNTEAFF. The CDR3 DNA sequence: TGTGCCAGCAGCTGGATAGGACAGGGGATGAGGAACACTGAAGCTTTCTTT.

This clone qualifies as medium-sized. The genes are TRBV11-3 and TRBJ1-2, with a tentative D call TRBD1 (6 bases). Trimming took off 4 bases at V and 2 bases at J, with 17 bases between the two ends. There are 16 residues in the CDR3. Germline lookup yields CDR1 SGHNT and CDR2 YENEEA. DNA of the CDR3: TGTGCCAGCAGCTCCCCGGACAGACCGAAAAACTATGGCTACACCTTC. Translated, it gives CASSSPDRPKNYGYTF. Filled out from reference TRBV11-3 and TRBJ1-2, the complete variable domain reads EAGVVQSPRYKIIEKKQPVAFWCNPISGHNTLYWYLQNLGQGPELLIRYENEEAVDDSQLPKDRFSAERLKGVDSTLKIQPAELGDSAVYLCASSSPDRPKNYGYTFGSGTRLTVV.

The chain has TRBV15 and TRBJ2-1; 9 bases line up with TRBD2. The J segment lost 7 bases and the V segment lost 8 bases, leaving 15 bases of the junction unmatched. Germline CDR1 and CDR2: LNHNV and YYDKDF (reference sequence). The CDR3 extends over 16 amino acids. The CDR3 DNA reads as TGTGCCACCTCCCCCCCGGGGCGGGAGGGGATTAATGAGCAGTTCTTC. Protein product: CATSPPGREGINEQFF.

The chain uses TRBV29-1 and TRBJ1-1, with TRBD1 matching 7 bases. The CDR3 runs to 12 residues. Looked up from germline, CDR1 is SQVTM and CDR2 is ANQGSEA. J lost 5 bases, V lost 6 bases, and 6 bases had no gene match. Here the CDR3 DNA reads TGCAGCGTAGCGAGACAGGGAACTGAAGCTTTCTTT. Translating it yields CSVARQGTEAFF. Based on the CDR3 plus reference TRBV29-1 and TRBJ1-1, the full variable domain is SAVISQKPSRDICQRGTSLTIQCQVDSQVTMMFWYRQQPGQSLTLIATANQGSEATYESGFVIDKFPISRPNLTFSTLTVSNMSPEDSSIYLCSVARQGTEAFFGQGTRLTVV.

This clone is a singleton in its sample. Sequence at one end of the junction differs from germline and may be a read error. The V gene is TRBV18, the J gene TRBJ2-2; D may be TRBD2 (5 bases). Germline CDR1 and CDR2: KGHSH and LQKENI. The CDR3 covers 14 residues. DNA for the CDR3: TGTGCCAGCTGGGCCCGGGATCGCACCGGGAAGCTGTTTTTT. Translating it yields CASWARDRTGKLFF.

This clone occurred once. The chain employs TRBV6-8 and TRBJ1-5, with TRBD1 matching 7 bases. Germline V gene data show CDR1 as MNHGY and CDR2 as SAAAGT. The J segment lost 0 bases and the V segment lost 6 bases, leaving 20 bases of the junction unmatched. This CDR3 is 20 amino acids long. CDR3 coding DNA: TGTGCCAGCAGACCGATGCACCCAGGGGGAGAATCTTATAGCAATCAGCCCCAGCATTTT. Translated, it gives CASRPMHPGGESYSNQPQHF.